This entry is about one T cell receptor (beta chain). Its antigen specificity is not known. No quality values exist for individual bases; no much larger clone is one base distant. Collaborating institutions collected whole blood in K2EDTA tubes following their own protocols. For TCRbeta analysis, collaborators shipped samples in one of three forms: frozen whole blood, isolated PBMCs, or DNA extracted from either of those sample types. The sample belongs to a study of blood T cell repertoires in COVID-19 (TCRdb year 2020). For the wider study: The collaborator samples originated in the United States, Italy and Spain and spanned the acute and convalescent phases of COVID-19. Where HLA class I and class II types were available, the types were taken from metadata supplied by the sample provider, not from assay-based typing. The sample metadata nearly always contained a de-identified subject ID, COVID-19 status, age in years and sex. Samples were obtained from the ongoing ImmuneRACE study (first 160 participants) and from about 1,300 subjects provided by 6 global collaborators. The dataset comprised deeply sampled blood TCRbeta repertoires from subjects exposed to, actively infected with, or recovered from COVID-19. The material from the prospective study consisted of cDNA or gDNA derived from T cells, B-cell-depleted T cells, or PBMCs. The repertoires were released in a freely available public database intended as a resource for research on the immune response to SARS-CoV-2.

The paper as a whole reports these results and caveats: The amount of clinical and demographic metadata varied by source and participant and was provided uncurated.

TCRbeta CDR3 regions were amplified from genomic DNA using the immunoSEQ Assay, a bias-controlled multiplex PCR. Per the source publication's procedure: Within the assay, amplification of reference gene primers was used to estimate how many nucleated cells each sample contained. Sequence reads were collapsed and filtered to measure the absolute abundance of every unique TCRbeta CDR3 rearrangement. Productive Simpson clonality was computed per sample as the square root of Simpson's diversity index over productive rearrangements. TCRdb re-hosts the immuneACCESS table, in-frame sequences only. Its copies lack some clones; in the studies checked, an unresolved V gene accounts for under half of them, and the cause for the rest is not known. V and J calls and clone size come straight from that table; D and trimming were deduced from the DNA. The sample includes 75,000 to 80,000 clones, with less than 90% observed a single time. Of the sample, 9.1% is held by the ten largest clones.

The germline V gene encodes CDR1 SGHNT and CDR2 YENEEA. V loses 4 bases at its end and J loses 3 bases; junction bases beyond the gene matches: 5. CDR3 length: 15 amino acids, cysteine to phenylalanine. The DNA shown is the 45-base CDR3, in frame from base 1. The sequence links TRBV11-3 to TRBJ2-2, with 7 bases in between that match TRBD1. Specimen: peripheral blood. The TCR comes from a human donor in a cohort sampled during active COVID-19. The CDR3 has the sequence CASSSQGLDTGELFF. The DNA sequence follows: TGTGCCAGCAGCTCACAGGGGCTTGACACCGGGGAGCTGTTTTTT. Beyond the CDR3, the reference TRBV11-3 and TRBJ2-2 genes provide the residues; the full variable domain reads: EAGVVQSPRYKIIEKKQPVAFWCNPISGHNTLYWYLQNLGQGPELLIRYENEEAVDDSQLPKDRFSAERLKGVDSTLKIQPAELGDSAVYLCASSSQGLDTGELFFGEGSRLTVL.